The 26 T cell receptor beta chains below all came from one sample that was sequenced in a study of blood T cell repertoires in COVID-19. Profiled with immunoSEQ multiplex PCR; TCRdb holds only in-frame clones, not every one. Here the sample spans approximately 210,000 clones, 65% to 85% being singletons. The sequenced sample consisted of PBMCs or T cells enriched from blood (not recorded which). The receptors here all came from a man aged 25 to 45 with acute COVID-19.

The chain uses TRBV5-5 and TRBJ1-4; no definite D call. Looked up from germline, CDR1 is SGHKS and CDR2 is YYEKEE (reference sequence). Trimming shortened V by 0 bases and J by 5 bases, and 8 bases separated the two germline ends. This CDR3 comprises 14 residues. The CDR3 is CASSLAQLNEKLFF. For the CDR3, the DNA is TGTGCCAGCAGCTTGGCCCAGTTGAATGAAAAACTGTTTTTT.

This clone was picked up one time. The V and J genes are TRBV5-5 and TRBJ1-1; D gene uncertain. The CDR3 extends over 12 amino acids. V lost 3 bases and J lost 1, with 4 bases in between. Germline CDR1 and CDR2: SGHKS and YYEKEE (reference sequence). The CDR3 DNA is TGTGCCAGCAGCTGGAGGAACACTGAAGCTTTCTTT. This sequence encodes CASSWRNTEAFF.

The CDR3 DNA follows: TGTGCCAGCACCCTAGCGGGTAACGGGGAGCTGTTTTTT. Encoded protein: CASTLAGNGELFF. The chain recombines TRBV28 with TRBJ2-2; 8 nucleotides agree with TRBD2. The germline gives CDR1 MDHEN, CDR2 SYDVKM. V gave up 7 bases and J gave up 7 bases; unmatched junction bases: 5. The length of the CDR3 is 13 residues.

This clone was counted only a few times. The chain recombines TRBV5-1 with TRBJ2-5; maybe TRBD2 (6 bases). Germline CDR1 is SGHRS and CDR2 is YFSETQ. Trimming shortened V by 4 bases and J by 5 bases, and 18 bases separated the two germline ends. The CDR3 runs to 15 residues. The CDR3 sequence: CASSPSAGSGETQYF. The CDR3 nucleotides are TGCGCCAGCAGCCCGTCGGCAGGGAGCGGGGAGACCCAGTACTTC.

This chain connects TRBV10-1 to TRBJ2-7, with a possible D match to TRBD1 (6 bases). The CDR3 is 13 residues long. The germline V gene has CDR1 WNHNN and CDR2 SYGVQD (reference sequence). V shed 2 bases and J shed 7 bases, with 12 bases lying between them. Here the CDR3 reads CASSEPTGREQYF. Here the CDR3 DNA reads TGCGCCAGCAGTGAGCCGACAGGAAGAGAGCAGTACTTC.

This clone has only a few counts. The chain is built from TRBV21-1 and TRBJ1-2. TRBV21-1 is noted as a pseudogene. This CDR3 contains 15 residues. CDR3 sequence reads: CASSKTLGGAQGYTF. In nucleotides, the CDR3 is TGTGCCAGCAGCAAAACCCTCGGGGGGGCGCAAGGCTACACCTTC.

This clone has a single count. The V gene is TRBV21-1, the J gene TRBJ1-1; TRBD1 is the table's D call and was not checked against the DNA. TRBV21-1 is assigned pseudogene status. The CDR3 is made up of 17 amino acids. CDR3 loop: CASSTKQRTGLNTEAFF. Written as DNA, the CDR3 is TGTGCCAGCAGCACTAAACAGAGGACAGGGTTGAACACTGAAGCTTTCTTT.

The chain recombines TRBV7-3 with TRBJ2-1, with 7 bases aligning to TRBD1. Germline lookup yields CDR1 SGHTA and CDR2 FQGTGA. The V gene end was trimmed by 2 bases and the J gene end by 6 bases; junction bases not matched to a gene: 1. The CDR3 is 13 amino acids. CDR3 DNA sequence: TGTGCCAGCAGCTTAGACAGGGTCAATGAGCAGTTCTTC. Translated: CASSLDRVNEQFF.

The CDR3 DNA reads as TGTGCCAGCACCGCGACTAGCGGGGCTGCTAGGGGCTACAATGAGCAGTTCTTC. This sequence encodes CASTATSGAARGYNEQFF. This sequence joins TRBV5-4 and TRBJ2-1; 11 bases agree with TRBD2. The V gene's germline CDR1 is SGHNT and CDR2 YYREEE (reference sequence). V shed 6 bases, J shed 3 bases, and the junction held 14 bases outside the gene matches. CDR3 length: 18 amino acids.

A single count supports this clone. V gene TRBV27 combines with J gene TRBJ2-7; 8 positions agree with TRBD1. Trimming at V came to 5 bases and at J to 2 bases, leaving 5 bases not matched to a gene. Germline V gene data show CDR1 as MNHEY and CDR2 as SMNVEV (reference sequence). The CDR3 has 14 amino acids. The CDR3 sequence is CASSEGTGPYEQYF. DNA of the CDR3: TGTGCCAGCAGTGAGGGGACAGGCCCCTACGAGCAGTACTTC.

The chain uses TRBV12-3 or TRBV12-4 and TRBJ2-3; 8 nucleotides line up with TRBD1. V was clipped by 6 bases and J by 5 bases; unmatched bases: 4. The CDR3 loop spans 13 amino acids. The CDR3 loop is CASRRTGRDTQYF. CDR3 bases: TGTGCCAGCAGACGGACAGGGCGAGATACGCAGTATTTT.

The J gene is TRBJ2-1, the V gene TRBV19; TRBD2 matches 11 bases. This CDR3 comprises 15 residues. The V gene end was trimmed by 7 bases and the J gene end by 6 bases; junction bases not matched to a gene: 8. Germline CDR1 reads LNHDA; CDR2 reads SQIVND (reference sequence). The CDR3 DNA is TGTGCCAGTACTAGCGGGGGGTGGCGGGGCAATGAGCAGTTCTTC. Amino acids: CASTSGGWRGNEQFF.

This chain joins TRBV27 and TRBJ2-2; the match to TRBD2 covers 12 bases. The ends lost 8 bases at V and 1 base at J; junction bases unmatched: 8. The CDR3 sequence is 17 residues long. CDR1 MNHEY and CDR2 SMNVEV come from the germline V gene (reference sequence). The DNA for the CDR3 is TGTGCCAGCTCATTGGGACTAGCGGGTGTGAACACCGGGGAGCTGTTTTTT. This translates into CASSLGLAGVNTGELFF.

The chain carries TRBV4-2 and TRBJ1-1; D unclear. V lost 4 bases and J 4 bases, leaving 10 bases between the germline ends. The germline V gene encodes CDR1 LGHNA and CDR2 YNFKEQ. CDR3 length: 13 residues. The CDR3 here is CASSLPEGTEAFF. The CDR3 DNA is TGTGCCAGCAGCCTCCCAGAGGGCACTGAAGCTTTCTTT.

This clone was detected only a few times. The V gene is TRBV27, the J gene TRBJ2-7; 7 nucleotides line up with TRBD1. The CDR3 runs 15 residues. Trimming cost V 5 bases and J 0 bases; bases outside gene matches: 7. Germline V gene lookup returns CDR1 MNHEY and CDR2 SMNVEV (reference sequence). The CDR3 region has the DNA TGTGCCAGCAGTGAGGGACAGTTAAGCTCCTACGAGCAGTACTTC. Translating gives CASSEGQLSSYEQYF.

The rearrangement joins TRBV18 to TRBJ1-2; 7 bases are shared with TRBD1. CDR1 and CDR2 (germline): KGHSH, LQKENI. This CDR3 is built from 14 residues. V gave up 3 bases and J gave up 4 bases; unmatched junction bases: 5. The chain's CDR3 is CASSPSTGSYGYTF. In DNA form, the CDR3 reads TGTGCCAGCTCACCTTCGACAGGGAGCTATGGCTACACCTTC.

The rearrangement links TRBV6-5 to TRBJ1-1; D is possibly TRBD1 (6 bases). This CDR3 spans 16 amino acids. The germline V gene encodes CDR1 MNHEY and CDR2 SVGAGI. V dropped 0 bases and J dropped 5 bases, with 16 bases sitting between them. DNA of the CDR3: TGTGCCAGCAGTTACTCGGTTGCAGGGGCCCGGACTGAAGCTTTCTTT. It translates to CASSYSVAGARTEAFF.

V usage is TRBV11-2 and J usage is TRBJ1-1; D not resolved. CDR3 length: 12 residues. Germline V gives CDR1 SGHAT, CDR2 FQNNGV. The germline V and J ends were trimmed by 5 bases and 7 bases, with 11 bases remaining between them. CDR3 loop: CASSQWPSEAFF. CDR3 DNA sequence: TGTGCCAGCAGCCAATGGCCAAGTGAAGCTTTCTTT.

This sequence joins TRBV6-5 and TRBJ2-7, with 7 bases fitting TRBD1. The V gene's germline CDR1 is MNHEY and CDR2 SVGAGI. CDR3 length: 15 amino acids. With V trimmed by 0 bases and J by 1 base, 3 bases remained unmatched. The CDR3 nucleotides read TGTGCCAGCAGTTACTCGAAGGGACAGTCCTACGAGCAGTACTTC. It codes for CASSYSKGQSYEQYF.

The V and J genes are TRBV2 and TRBJ1-2; 10 nucleotides agree with TRBD1. The V gene's germline CDR1 is SNHLY and CDR2 FYNNEI. This CDR3 is built from 16 residues. V was pared by 4 bases and J by 4 bases, with 9 bases of the junction left unmatched. The chain's CDR3 is CASSGDRGLLLYGYTF. The CDR3 nucleotides read TGTGCCAGCAGTGGGGACAGGGGATTATTACTCTATGGCTACACCTTC.

CDR3 residues: CASSGTPNTEAFF. In DNA, the CDR3 is TGTGCCAGCAGTGGGACACCCAACACTGAAGCTTTCTTT. The chain couples TRBV25-1 to TRBJ1-1; the D gene is possibly TRBD1 (5 bases). V was pared by 4 bases and J by 2 bases, with 8 bases between. Germline CDR1 reads MGHDK; CDR2 reads SYGVNS. The CDR3 sequence is 13 residues long.

The chain uses TRBV12-5 and TRBJ1-2; D is unresolved. Trimming removed 2 bases from V and 8 bases from J, with 12 bases in between. The CDR3 is 13 residues long. CDR1 and CDR2 from the germline V gene are LGHNT and FRNRAP. The CDR3 sequence: CASGLKGGLGYTF. The DNA of the CDR3 is TGTGCTAGTGGTTTGAAGGGAGGTCTGGGCTACACCTTC.

In its sample, this clone was seen a few times. The rearrangement links TRBV7-2 to TRBJ1-1; D not certain. V lost 3 bases and J 10 bases, leaving 15 bases between the germline ends. The CDR3 consists of 13 residues. Germline V lookup: CDR1 SGHTA, CDR2 FQGNSA. CDR3 sequence: CASSFNAGSGAFF. The CDR3, as DNA: TGTGCCAGCAGCTTTAACGCGGGGTCGGGAGCTTTCTTT.

A few counts support this clone. The chain uses TRBV6-5 and TRBJ1-1; 7 nucleotides match TRBD1. The germline gives CDR1 MNHEY, CDR2 SVGAGI. The CDR3 extends over 14 amino acids. V lost 6 bases to trimming and J lost 3 bases; unmatched junction nucleotides: 7. CDR3 sequence (DNA): TGTGCCAGCAGATGGACAGGCGCCGACACTGAAGCTTTCTTT. This sequence encodes CASRWTGADTEAFF.

This rearrangement joins TRBV3-1 (or the pseudogene TRBV3-2) to TRBJ2-1; 9 nucleotides line up with TRBD1. This CDR3 is built from 15 residues. CDR1 and CDR2 from the germline V gene are LGHDT and YNNKEL (reference sequence). The V segment lost 1 base and the J segment 7 bases; nucleotides outside the gene matches: 5. DNA for the CDR3: TGTGCCAGCAGCCAAGCACAGGGGGCTAAAAATGAGCAGTTCTTC. This encodes CASSQAQGAKNEQFF.

The CDR3 DNA reads TGCAGCGGGCGAACAGGGTCCCTAATCACCGGGGAGCTGTTTTTT. It codes for CSGRTGSLITGELFF. The chain is built from TRBV29-1 and TRBJ2-2; D is possibly TRBD1 (6 bases). The germline V and J ends were trimmed by 7 bases and 4 bases, with 19 bases remaining between them. In germline, CDR1 is SQVTM, CDR2 ANQGSEA. The length of the CDR3 is 15 residues.